This T cell receptor beta chain was found in a study of T cells after yellow fever vaccination. Germline trimming cut 6 bases from V and 2 bases from J; bases unmatched to any gene: 8. CDR3 length equals 15 residues. Germline values: CDR1 MNHEY, CDR2 SVGEGT. Ten or more counts support this clonotype. Via MiXCR, TCRdb re-called the 5' RACE reads, giving one row per CDR3 protein. The sample lists approximately 140,000 distinct CDR3 sequences, 7.7% occurring once. The V call is TRBV6-2 or TRBV6-3, the J call TRBJ2-3; 7 bases agree with TRBD1. This specimen consisted of CD4+ T cells sorted from PBMCs, obtained 5 days after the yellow fever booster vaccination. The source of this sequence is a man between 25 and 39 years old who received the YFV17D yellow fever vaccine. CDR3 DNA sequence: TGTGCCAGCAGCCTCGGACAGGTACCCACAGATACGCAGTATTTT. Encoded protein: CASSLGQVPTDTQYF.